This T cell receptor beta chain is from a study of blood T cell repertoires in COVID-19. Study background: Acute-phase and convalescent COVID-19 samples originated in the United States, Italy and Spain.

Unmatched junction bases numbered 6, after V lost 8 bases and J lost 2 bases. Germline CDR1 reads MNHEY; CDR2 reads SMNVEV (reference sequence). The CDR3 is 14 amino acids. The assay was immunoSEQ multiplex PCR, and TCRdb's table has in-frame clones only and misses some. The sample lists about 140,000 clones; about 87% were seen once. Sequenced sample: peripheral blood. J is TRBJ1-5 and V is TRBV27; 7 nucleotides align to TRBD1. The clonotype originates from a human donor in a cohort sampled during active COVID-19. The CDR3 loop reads CASSDRDGNQPQHF. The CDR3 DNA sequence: TGTGCCAGCTCTGACAGGGACGGCAATCAGCCCCAGCATTTT.